Listed below are T cell receptor beta chains from one sample, sequenced in a study of cytomegalovirus exposure and HLA in healthy donors. The data were produced by immunoSEQ multiplex PCR, yet TCRdb's version contains in-frame clones alone and is incomplete. The top ten hold around 10% of the sample, which has 59,000 or so clones, about 85% seen once. Material: PBMCs. These receptors all come from a female donor in good health and CMV-seronegative. Both conserved end residues are part of each CDR3. D genes are given only for firm matches. Some rows mark clone size as missing; the rest say once, few, many or name a class of expanded clone.

clone size,V gene,D gene,J gene,CDR3 DNA,CDR3 protein
-,TRBV27,TRBD1,TRBJ1-1,TGTGCCAGCAGTGACGGGACAGGGTACCCTGAAGCTTTCTTT,CASSDGTGYPEAFF
-,TRBV7-2,TRBD2,TRBJ2-7,TGTGCCAGCAGCTTATGGGGGGGGTCCTACGAGCAGTACTTC,CASSLWGGSYEQYF
-,TRBV5-3,-,TRBJ2-5,TGTGCGAGGGGGTACCAAGAGACCCAGTACTTC,CARGYQETQYF
-,TRBV10-3,-,TRBJ1-1,TGTGCCATCAGTGAGTCGACAGAGATCCAGGCTTTCTTT,CAISESTEIQAFF
-,TRBV7-8,TRBD2,TRBJ2-5,TGTGCCAGCAGGTTGATGACGGGGGGACGTCAAGAGACCCAGTACTTC,CASRLMTGGRQETQYF
-,TRBV28,TRBD1,TRBJ2-2,TGTGCCAGCGGACAGGGGGGCTTCACCGGGGAGCTGTTTTTT,CASGQGGFTGELFF
-,TRBV5-1,TRBD1,TRBJ2-5,TGCGCCAGCAGCGCGGACAGGGCAACGGAGACCCAGTACTTC,CASSADRATETQYF
-,TRBV9,-,TRBJ1-1,TGTGCCAGCAGCGTAGTTGAGGTGAACACTGAAGCTTTCTTT,CASSVVEVNTEAFF
once,TRBV18,TRBD1,TRBJ1-4,TGTGCCAGCTCACGACAGGGGCACGGTGAAAAACTGTTTTTT,CASSRQGHGEKLFF
-,TRBV5-1,TRBD2,TRBJ2-7,TGCGCCAGCAGCTTGGCCGGACTAGCGGGAGGCAAGGGCGAGCAGTACTTC,CASSLAGLAGGKGEQYF
once,TRBV29-1,TRBD1,TRBJ2-7,TGCAGCGTGACAGGGAACTACGAGCAGTACTTC,CSVTGNYEQYF
-,TRBV30,TRBD1,TRBJ1-5,TGTGCCTGGAGTGGAGACAGGGGGTCTCAGCCCCAGCATTTT,CAWSGDRGSQPQHF
-,TRBV2,-,TRBJ2-7,TGTGCCAGCAGTGAATTGCTTAACAGCCGGCTCCGGGGAGAGCAGTACTTC,CASSELLNSRLRGEQYF
-,TRBV6-1,TRBD1,TRBJ1-2,TGTGCCAGCAGTGGACAGGGGAGAATCTATGGCTACACCTTC,CASSGQGRIYGYTF
-,TRBV19,-,TRBJ2-3,TGTGCCAGTACAGATGGAGGGACGAAAGATACGCAGTATTTT,CASTDGGTKDTQYF
-,TRBV19,TRBD1,TRBJ1-4,TGTGCCAGTAGTATCTTAGGGACAGCAAGTGAAAAACTGTTTTTT,CASSILGTASEKLFF
-,TRBV6-5,-,TRBJ1-2,TGTGCCAGCAGTTCTCAACAGGGAGGCTACACCTTC,CASSSQQGGYTF
-,TRBV5-1,-,TRBJ1-1,TGCGCCAGCGGGGGGAAGTTTGACACTGAAGCTTTCTTT,CASGGKFDTEAFF
-,TRBV10-3,TRBD2,TRBJ2-1,TGTGCCATCAAGGAAGCTAGCGGGAAAGGATCCTACAATGAGCAGTTCTTC,CAIKEASGKGSYNEQFF
-,TRBV4-1,TRBD1,TRBJ2-7,TGCGCCAGCAGCCGACTTCATACAGGGGTATCCTCCTACGAGCAGTACTTC,CASSRLHTGVSSYEQYF
-,TRBV27,TRBD2,TRBJ2-7,TGTGCCAGCAGTTTTACTAGCGGGAGTTCTAGAGAGCAGTACTTC,CASSFTSGSSREQYF
-,TRBV28,-,TRBJ1-1,TGTGCCAGCAGGACGGGCGGGCCCTTGAACACTGAAGCTTTCTTT,CASRTGGPLNTEAFF
once,TRBV19,TRBD1,TRBJ1-1,TGTGCCAGTAGTACGACAGGGGCTGAGGCTTTCTTT,CASSTTGAEAFF
-,TRBV11-2,TRBD2,TRBJ2-3,TGTGCCAGCAGCTTAGCGGGAGGCTCCACAGATACGCAGTATTTT,CASSLAGGSTDTQYF
-,TRBV27,TRBD1,TRBJ2-2,TGTGCCAGCAGACGACAGGGGTTTGGGGAGCTGTTTTTT,CASRRQGFGELFF
-,TRBV29-1,-,TRBJ1-4,TGCAGCGTGCGGGCGCGAGGAGGGGACCCACTAATGAATGAAAAACTGTTTTTT,CSVRARGGDPLMNEKLFF
-,TRBV5-6,-,TRBJ2-1,TGTGCCAGCAGCCCTTTTAGTAGGGGTGAGCAGTTCTTC,CASSPFSRGEQFF
-,TRBV6-5,TRBD1,TRBJ1-2,TGTGCCAGCAGTTACTCCGGACAGGTCTCCTATGGCTACACCTTC,CASSYSGQVSYGYTF
-,TRBV5-1,TRBD2,TRBJ2-3,TGCGCCAGCACCCCGGGGGGTAGTCGCACAGATACGCAGTATTTT,CASTPGGSRTDTQYF
-,TRBV19,-,TRBJ1-6,TGTGCCAGTAGATCAGAGGTCGTCTATAATTCACCCCTCCACTTT,CASRSEVVYNSPLHF
-,TRBV6-1,-,TRBJ1-5,TGTGCCAGCAGTGAGAATCCAGGGTACAATCAGCCCCAGCATTTT,CASSENPGYNQPQHF
-,TRBV5-1,TRBD1,TRBJ2-1,TGCGCCAGCAGCCTAAGGACAGGGTCCACCTACAATGAGCAGTTCTTC,CASSLRTGSTYNEQFF
-,TRBV2,TRBD1,TRBJ2-5,TGTGCCAGCAGCGAGACAGGGAGTCACCAAGAGACCCAGTACTTC,CASSETGSHQETQYF
-,TRBV29-1,TRBD2,TRBJ2-3,TGCAGCCTCGGGGGCCCTAGCGGGAGAGATACGCAGTATTTT,CSLGGPSGRDTQYF
-,TRBV28,TRBD1,TRBJ1-1,TGTGCCAGCACCATAACCGGGACAGGGGACACTGAAGCTTTCTTT,CASTITGTGDTEAFF
-,TRBV2,TRBD1,TRBJ2-7,TGTGCCAGTCGCGGACAGGGCGGTTCCTACGAGCAGTACTTC,CASRGQGGSYEQYF
-,TRBV4-1,-,TRBJ2-7,TGCGCCAGCAGCCAAGAAGGCCAGGCCTCCTACGAGCAGTACTTC,CASSQEGQASYEQYF
-,TRBV6-5,TRBD1,TRBJ1-1,TGTGCCAGCAGTTACACGTCCGGGACAGGGGGCGGGGGAGCTTTCTTT,CASSYTSGTGGGGAFF
-,TRBV11-2,-,TRBJ2-1,TGTGCCAGCACCGCTCTAAGATCGGGTAATGAGCAGTTCTTC,CASTALRSGNEQFF
-,TRBV4-1,TRBD2,TRBJ2-3,TGCGCCAGCAGCCCCCCTCCGGGGGGTGACACAGATACGCAGTATTTT,CASSPPPGGDTDTQYF
-,TRBV7-8,TRBD2,TRBJ2-7,TGTGCCAGCAGCTCGAGTGATGGAGCGGGGGCCTACGAGCAGTACTTC,CASSSSDGAGAYEQYF
-,TRBV19,-,TRBJ1-2,TGTGCCAGTAGTCCGGTGTCCAGGGGCTATGGCTACACCTTC,CASSPVSRGYGYTF
-,TRBV5-1,TRBD1,TRBJ2-7,TGCGCCAGCAGCTTGGAGGGGACAGGGGGGTACTTC,CASSLEGTGGYF
-,TRBV9,-,TRBJ2-2,TGTGCCAGCAGCCCGAGAGGCAGTTTCGCGTTTGGGGAGCTGTTTTTT,CASSPRGSFAFGELFF
-,TRBV11-2,TRBD2,TRBJ2-7,TGTGCCAGCAGCGACCCCGGGACTAGCGGCTCCTACGAGCAGTACTTC,CASSDPGTSGSYEQYF
-,TRBV7-2,TRBD2,TRBJ2-3,TGTGCCAGCAGCTTAGTCGGGCGGGAGGAAAGGGATACGCAGTATTTT,CASSLVGREERDTQYF
-,TRBV28,-,TRBJ2-1,TGTGCCAGCAGTACAGCCGGGACGTCAGGGGATGAGCAGTTCTTC,CASSTAGTSGDEQFF
once,TRBV7-9,-,TRBJ2-3,TGTGCCAGCAGCCGGGACTTGAGCACAGATACGCAGTATTTT,CASSRDLSTDTQYF
-,TRBV2,-,TRBJ1-5,TGTGCCAGCAGTTCCCCGGGAGTGGATCAGCCCCAGCATTTT,CASSSPGVDQPQHF
-,TRBV29-1,-,TRBJ2-3,TGCAGCGTTGAACGGGGGAATCGGGCAGATACGCAGTATTTT,CSVERGNRADTQYF
few,TRBV6-1,TRBD2,TRBJ2-7,TGTGCCAGCAGTGAAAGGGTAGCGGGAGGAGGGGAGCAGTACTTC,CASSERVAGGGEQYF
once,TRBV7-7,-,TRBJ2-5,TGTGCTAGCAGTCCGTCAGCGGAGACCCAGTACTTC,CASSPSAETQYF
-,TRBV9,TRBD2,TRBJ2-1,TGTGCCAGCAGCGGCCGACTAGCGGACAGCAATGAGCAGTTCTTC,CASSGRLADSNEQFF
-,TRBV7-9,TRBD2,TRBJ2-5,TGTGCCAGCAGCCCGAAGTCGCGACTAGCGGGGGCCGATACAGAGACCCAGTACTTC,CASSPKSRLAGADTETQYF
-,TRBV6-1,-,TRBJ2-7,TGTGCCAGCAGTGAAGGCAGGTACCACGAGCAGTACTTC,CASSEGRYHEQYF
few,TRBV7-2,TRBD2,TRBJ2-6,TGTGCCAGCATAAGGACTAGCGGGCACTCTGGGGCCAACGTCCTGACTTTC,CASIRTSGHSGANVLTF
-,TRBV18,TRBD2,TRBJ2-3,TGTGCCAGCTCACCACTCTCCGGGACTAGCGGCACAGATACGCAGTATTTT,CASSPLSGTSGTDTQYF
few,TRBV27,TRBD1,TRBJ2-6,TGTGCCAGCAGTTCCGGGACAGCCGGGGCCAACGTCCTGACTTTC,CASSSGTAGANVLTF
-,TRBV7-9,TRBD1,TRBJ1-1,TGTGCCAGCAACCCACAGGGGGCGAGGCGAACTGAAGCTTTCTTT,CASNPQGARRTEAFF